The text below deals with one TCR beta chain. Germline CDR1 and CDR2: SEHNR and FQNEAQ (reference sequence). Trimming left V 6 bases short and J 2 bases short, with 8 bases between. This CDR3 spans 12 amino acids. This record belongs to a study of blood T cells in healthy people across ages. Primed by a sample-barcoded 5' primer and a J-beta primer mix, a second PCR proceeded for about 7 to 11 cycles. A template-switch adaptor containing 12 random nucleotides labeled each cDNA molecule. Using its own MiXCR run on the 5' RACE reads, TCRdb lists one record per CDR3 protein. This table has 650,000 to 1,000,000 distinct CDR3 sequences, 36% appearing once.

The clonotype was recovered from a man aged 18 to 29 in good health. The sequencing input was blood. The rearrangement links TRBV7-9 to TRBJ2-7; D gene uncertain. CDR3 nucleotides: TGTGCCAGCAGATGGGCCGCCTACGAGCAGTACTTC. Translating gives CASRWAAYEQYF. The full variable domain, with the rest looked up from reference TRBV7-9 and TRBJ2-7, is DTGVSQNPRHKITKRGQNVTFRCDPISEHNRLYWYRQTLGQGPEFLTYFQNEAQLEKSRLLSDRFSAERPKGSFSTLEIQRTEQGDSAMYLCASRWAAYEQYFGPGTRLTVT.